The sequence of this TCR beta chain was determined in a study of T-cell memory formation after mild COVID-19. TCRdb ran MiXCR on the 5' RACE reads and lists one entry per CDR3 protein. The sample includes around 500,000 distinct CDR3 sequences, over 15% of them seen just once. Germline CDR1 MGHDK, CDR2 SYGVNS. Deletions cut 6 bases from V and 0 bases from J, with 19 bases between. The CDR3 length is 17 residues. This clonotype was seen a few times. This chain connects TRBV25-1 to TRBJ2-3; D might be TRBD2 (7 bases). The sequence was collected from an adult woman who had mild COVID-19 (a few samples of this study predate the infection). Cell type and time point are not known. Sequencing was carried out using PBMCs or a T cell subset sorted from them (not recorded which). The CDR3 region is CASSTRGGRRSTDTQYF. The CDR3 bases are TGTGCCAGCAGCACCAGGGGCGGGAGACGTAGCACAGATACGCAGTATTTT.